Below, one TCR beta chain is given with its context. What it binds is unknown. This sample stems from a study of CD8+ T cells in alopecia areata. Study summary: The study gave treated patients oral tofacitinib at 5 to 10 mg twice daily. Once tofacitinib had been taken for 6 to 18 months, 6 months off drug followed. General observations from the study: Clarity of TCR sharing across patients fell short of that in mice, possibly HLA-related. Lesional tissue from the scalp (especially in alopecia totalis/universalis) showed higher clonality than normal scalp.

Trimming pared 5 bases from V and 0 bases from J, leaving 17 bases between. This CDR3 comprises 17 residues. Germline CDR1 SEHNR, CDR2 FQNEAQ (reference sequence). The authors extracted RNA and reverse transcribed it into cDNA as the sequencing template. Method: immunoSEQ multiplex PCR; TCRdb's copy keeps in-frame clones and lacks some. The table records approximately 140,000 clones, around 86% of them present only once. This chain connects TRBV7-9 to TRBJ2-1; no firm D call. The receptor comes from a human donor with alopecia areata. The material was CD8+ T cells sorted from blood, obtained at week 0. The CDR3 is CASSQTERQTSYNEQFF. CDR3 nucleotide sequence: TGTGCCAGCAGCCAAACAGAGAGGCAGACCTCCTACAATGAGCAGTTCTTC.